This TCR beta chain was identified during a study of blood T cell repertoires in COVID-19. This clone appeared a single time. Measured with immunoSEQ multiplex PCR; TCRdb has only the in-frame clones, and not every one. The sample yields more than 140,000 clones, approximately 82% seen once. This CDR3 has 16 amino acids. V was pared by 4 bases and J by 5 bases, with 9 bases of the junction left unmatched. CDR1 is MNHNY and CDR2 is SVGAGI in the germline V gene (reference sequence). Sequencing was carried out using peripheral blood. The V gene is TRBV6-6, the J gene TRBJ2-5; 11 bases line up with TRBD1. The TCR was taken from a woman in her 50s in a cohort sampled during active or convalescent COVID-19. The CDR3: CASSFGQGAFGETQYF. The CDR3 DNA sequence: TGTGCCAGCAGTTTTGGACAGGGGGCGTTTGGGGAGACCCAGTACTTC.